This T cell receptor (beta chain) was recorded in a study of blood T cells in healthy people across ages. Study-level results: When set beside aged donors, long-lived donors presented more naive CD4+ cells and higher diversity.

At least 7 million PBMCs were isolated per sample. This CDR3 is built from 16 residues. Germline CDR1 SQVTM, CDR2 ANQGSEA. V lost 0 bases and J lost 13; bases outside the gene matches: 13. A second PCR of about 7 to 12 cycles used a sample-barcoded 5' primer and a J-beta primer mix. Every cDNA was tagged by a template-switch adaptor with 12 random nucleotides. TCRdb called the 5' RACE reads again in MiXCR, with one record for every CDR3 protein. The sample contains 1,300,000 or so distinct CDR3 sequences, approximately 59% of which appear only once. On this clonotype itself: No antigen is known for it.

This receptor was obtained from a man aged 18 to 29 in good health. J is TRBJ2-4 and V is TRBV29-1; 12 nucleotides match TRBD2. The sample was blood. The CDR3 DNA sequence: TGCAGCGTTGAAGAGGCTAATGGACTAGCGGGAAATGAGCAGTACTTC. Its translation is CSVEEANGLAGNEQYF.